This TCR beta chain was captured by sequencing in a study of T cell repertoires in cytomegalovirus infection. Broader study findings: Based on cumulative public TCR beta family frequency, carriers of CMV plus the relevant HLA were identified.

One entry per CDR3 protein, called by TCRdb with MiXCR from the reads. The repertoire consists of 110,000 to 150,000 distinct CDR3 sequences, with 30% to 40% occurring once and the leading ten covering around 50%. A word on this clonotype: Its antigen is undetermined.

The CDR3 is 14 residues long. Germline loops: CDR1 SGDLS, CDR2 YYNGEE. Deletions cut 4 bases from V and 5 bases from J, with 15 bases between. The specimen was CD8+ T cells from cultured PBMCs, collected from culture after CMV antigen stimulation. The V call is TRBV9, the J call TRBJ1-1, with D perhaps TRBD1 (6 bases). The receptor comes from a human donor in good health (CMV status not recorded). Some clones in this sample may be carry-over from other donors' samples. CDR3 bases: TGTGCCAGCAGCTCCGGACAGCTTAGGACTGAAGCTTTCTTT. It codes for CASSSGQLRTEAFF.